These T cell receptor beta chains were read from a single sample in a study of Tregs in tolerant kidney transplant recipients. Antigens for these TCRs are unknown. The method was immunoSEQ multiplex PCR; TCRdb's version includes in-frame clones alone and lacks a portion of them. This sample has tens of thousands of clones, with roughly 96% found just once. Sequencing input: Tregs from blood cultured with allogeneic cells. These receptors were taken from a human donor in good health. CDR3s include the opening cysteine and the closing phenylalanine or tryptophan. The D gene is left open where the match is weak. Size values are once, few and many counts, or a class for expanded clones, and some rows have none.

v_call	j_call	d_call	clone_size	cdr3_aa	cdr3_nt
TRBV5-5	TRBJ1-4	-	-	CASSYSYPFRANEKLFF	TGTGCCAGCAGCTACTCCTACCCTTTCCGGGCTAATGAAAAACTGTTTTTT
TRBV7-6	TRBJ2-7	TRBD2	-	CASSLGGLAGGYRHEQYF	TGTGCCAGCAGCTTAGGAGGACTAGCGGGAGGGTATCGCCACGAGCAGTACTTC
TRBV19	TRBJ1-2	TRBD1	-	CASSPRTGYNYGYTF	TGTGCCAGTAGTCCTCGGACAGGCTATAACTATGGCTACACCTTC
TRBV6-5	TRBJ1-6	TRBD1	once	CASRRQGIGSPLHF	TGTGCCAGCAGGAGACAGGGTATTGGATCACCCCTCCACTTT
TRBV10-3	TRBJ1-3	-	-	CAISESSSNTIYF	TGTGCCATCAGTGAGTCTTCTAGTAACACCATATATTTT
TRBV6-5	TRBJ1-2	TRBD1	-	CASSNLDRPYGYTF	TGTGCCAGCAGTAACCTGGACAGGCCTTATGGCTACACCTTC
TRBV19	TRBJ2-6	TRBD1	-	CASSLFGQGAFSGANVLTF	TGTGCCAGTAGCCTATTCGGACAGGGGGCCTTCTCTGGGGCCAACGTCCTGACTTTC
TRBV6-5	TRBJ1-5	-	-	CASSYGRVGQPQHF	TGTGCCAGCAGTTACGGCAGGGTGGGACAGCCCCAGCATTTT
TRBV6-5	TRBJ2-1	-	-	CASSSRTVSSYNEQFF	TGTGCCAGCAGTTCACGAACTGTGAGCTCCTACAATGAGCAGTTCTTC
TRBV5-6	TRBJ1-4	-	once	CASSWWGSMANEKLFF	TGTGCCAGCAGTTGGTGGGGGAGCATGGCTAATGAAAAACTGTTTTTT
TRBV9	TRBJ1-1	-	-	CASSATGTTRQAFF	TGTGCCAGCAGCGCAACAGGAACAACTCGGCAAGCTTTCTTT
TRBV7-2	TRBJ2-7	-	-	CASSRDSNSYEQYF	TGTGCCAGCAGCCGGGACTCCAACTCCTACGAGCAGTACTTC
TRBV19	TRBJ2-7	-	-	CASSIGGGYEQYF	TGTGCCAGTAGTATAGGTGGGGGATACGAGCAGTACTTC
TRBV30	TRBJ2-3	-	-	CAWSVGGGWDTQYF	TGTGCCTGGAGTGTGGGCGGTGGATGGGATACGCAGTATTTT
TRBV10-3	TRBJ1-4	TRBD1	-	CAISESGGGEKLFF	TGTGCCATCAGTGAATCAGGGGGGGGAGAAAAACTGTTTTTT
TRBV11-2	TRBJ2-6	-	-	CASSLSEGYSGANVLTF	TGTGCCAGCAGCTTGTCTGAAGGGTACTCTGGGGCCAACGTCCTGACTTTC
TRBV6-6	TRBJ1-2	-	-	CASKAGLGYTF	TGTGCCAGCAAGGCGGGGTTAGGCTACACCTTC
TRBV5-1	TRBJ2-7	TRBD1	-	CASSLRTGAYEQYF	TGCGCCAGCAGCTTGCGGACAGGGGCCTACGAGCAGTACTTC
TRBV4-1	TRBJ1-1	TRBD1	-	CASGLTGGKVTEAFF	TGCGCCAGCGGCCTGACAGGGGGGAAGGTCACTGAAGCTTTCTTT
TRBV5-4	TRBJ1-3	-	-	CASSLGFSGNTIYF	TGTGCCAGCAGCTTGGGTTTCAGTGGAAACACCATATATTTT
TRBV6-5	TRBJ1-2	-	-	CASSRAGTGMGYTF	TGTGCCAGCAGTCGCGCCGGGACCGGGATGGGCTACACCTTC
TRBV13	TRBJ2-3	-	-	CASSLGGYTDTQYF	TGTGCCAGCAGCTTAGGAGGGTACACAGATACGCAGTATTTT
TRBV27	TRBJ1-1	TRBD1	once	CASSLLGQGADTEAFF	TGTGCCAGCAGTTTACTTGGACAGGGGGCGGACACTGAAGCTTTCTTT
TRBV7-9	TRBJ2-1	-	-	CASSSPSSNKFF	TGTGCCAGCAGCTCCCCTTCAAGTAACAAGTTCTTC
TRBV7-9	TRBJ2-3	TRBD2	-	CASRPTSGGTDTQYF	TGTGCCAGCAGGCCGACTAGCGGGGGCACAGATACGCAGTATTTT
TRBV4-1	TRBJ2-3	TRBD2	-	CASSQDPTSGGPGTQYF	TGCGCCAGCAGCCAAGATCCCACTAGCGGGGGGCCGGGTACGCAGTATTTT
TRBV18	TRBJ2-4	TRBD1	-	CASSPRQGRRDIQYF	TGTGCCAGCTCGCCAAGACAGGGGAGGAGGGACATTCAGTACTTC
TRBV5-1	TRBJ2-7	TRBD1	-	CASSSATGAYEQYF	TGCGCCAGCAGCTCTGCGACAGGGGCGTACGAGCAGTACTTC
TRBV5-4	TRBJ1-2	-	once	CASSLLSQGYTF	TGTGCCAGCAGCTTGTTATCACAGGGCTACACCTTC
TRBV4-1	TRBJ2-7	TRBD2	-	CASSPRLAGGRIYEQYF	TGCGCCAGCAGCCCAAGACTAGCGGGAGGCCGAATTTACGAGCAGTACTTC
TRBV29-1	TRBJ2-3	TRBD1	-	CSVEGRGPDTQYF	TGCAGCGTTGAGGGCAGGGGGCCAGATACGCAGTATTTT
TRBV10-1	TRBJ2-5	TRBD2	-	CASSPGLGETQYF	TGCGCCAGCAGCCCGGGACTAGGGGAGACCCAGTACTTC
TRBV18	TRBJ2-5	-	-	CASSHGTEGTQYF	TGTGCCAGCTCCCACGGGACGGAGGGGACCCAGTACTTC
TRBV5-6	TRBJ1-2	-	-	CASSLDYGYTF	TGTGCCAGCAGCTTAGATTATGGCTACACCTTC